This T cell receptor (beta chain) is from a study of T cell changes during pregnancy in multiple sclerosis. The V gene's germline CDR1 is GTSNPN and CDR2 SVGIG (reference sequence). CDR3 size: 13 residues. Trimming took 5 bases from V and 0 from J; bases not matched to a gene: 2. TCRdb keeps only in-frame clones here, not all; method: immunoSEQ multiplex PCR. The sample includes 50,000 or so clones, 92% of them seen just once. V usage is TRBV30 and J usage is TRBJ1-2; 8 bases align to TRBD1. Sequenced here: CD4+ T cells from peripheral blood mononuclear cells, sampled after pregnancy. This clonotype was sampled from a female donor with multiple sclerosis, enrolled in a pregnancy study. CDR3 sequence: CAWGDRTNYGYTF. DNA of the CDR3: TGTGCCTGGGGGGACAGGACTAACTATGGCTACACCTTC.